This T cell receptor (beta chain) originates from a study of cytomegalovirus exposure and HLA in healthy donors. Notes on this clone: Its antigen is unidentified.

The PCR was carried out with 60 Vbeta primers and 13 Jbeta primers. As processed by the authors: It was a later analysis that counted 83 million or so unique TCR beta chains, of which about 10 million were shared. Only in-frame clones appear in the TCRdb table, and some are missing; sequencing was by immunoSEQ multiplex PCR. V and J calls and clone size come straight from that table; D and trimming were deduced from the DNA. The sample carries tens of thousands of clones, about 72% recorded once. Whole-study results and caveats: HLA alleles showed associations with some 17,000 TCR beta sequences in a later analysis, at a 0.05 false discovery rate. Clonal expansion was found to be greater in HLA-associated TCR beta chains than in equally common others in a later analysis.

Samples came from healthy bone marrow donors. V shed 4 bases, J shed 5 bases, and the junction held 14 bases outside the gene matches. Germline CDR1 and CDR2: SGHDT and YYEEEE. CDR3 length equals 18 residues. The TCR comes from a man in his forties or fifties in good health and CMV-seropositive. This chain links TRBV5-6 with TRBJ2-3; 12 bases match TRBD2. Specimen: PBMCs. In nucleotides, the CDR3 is TGTGCCAGCAGCACCACGACCCTAGCGGGGGGGCCGGGAGATACGCAGTATTTT. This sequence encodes CASSTTTLAGGPGDTQYF.